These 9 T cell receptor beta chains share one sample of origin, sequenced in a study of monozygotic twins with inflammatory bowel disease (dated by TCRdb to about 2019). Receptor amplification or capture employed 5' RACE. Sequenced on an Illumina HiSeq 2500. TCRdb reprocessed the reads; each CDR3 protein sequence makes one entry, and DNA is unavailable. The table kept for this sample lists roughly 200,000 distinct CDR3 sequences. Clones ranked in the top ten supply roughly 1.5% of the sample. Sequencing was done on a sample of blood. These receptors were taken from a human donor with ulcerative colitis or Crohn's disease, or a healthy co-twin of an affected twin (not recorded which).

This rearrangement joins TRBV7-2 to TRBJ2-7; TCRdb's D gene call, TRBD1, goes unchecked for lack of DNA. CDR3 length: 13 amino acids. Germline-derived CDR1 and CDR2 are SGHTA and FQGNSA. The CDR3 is CASSLVSQPWQYF.

CDR3 sequence reads: CATSEAGTDINQPQHF. This chain connects TRBV24-1 to TRBJ1-5. This CDR3 has 16 amino acids. Germline V gene lookup returns CDR1 KGHDR and CDR2 SFDVKD.

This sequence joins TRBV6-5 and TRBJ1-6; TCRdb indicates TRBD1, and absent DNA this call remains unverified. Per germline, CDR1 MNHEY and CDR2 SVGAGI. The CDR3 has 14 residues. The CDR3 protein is CASSYRDSRSPLHF.

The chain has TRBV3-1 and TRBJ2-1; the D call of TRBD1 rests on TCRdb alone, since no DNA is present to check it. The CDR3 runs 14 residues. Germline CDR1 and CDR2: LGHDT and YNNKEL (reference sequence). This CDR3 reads CASSLWDTTNEQFF.

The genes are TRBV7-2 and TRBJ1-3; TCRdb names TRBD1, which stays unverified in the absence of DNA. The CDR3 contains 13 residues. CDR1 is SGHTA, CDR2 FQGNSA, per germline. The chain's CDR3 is CASSLQGGNTIYF.

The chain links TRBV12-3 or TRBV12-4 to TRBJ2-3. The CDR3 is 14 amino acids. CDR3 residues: CASSSYSIEDTQYF.

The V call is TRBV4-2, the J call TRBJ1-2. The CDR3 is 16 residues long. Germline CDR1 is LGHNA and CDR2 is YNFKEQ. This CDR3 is CASSQEIRRSNYGYTF.

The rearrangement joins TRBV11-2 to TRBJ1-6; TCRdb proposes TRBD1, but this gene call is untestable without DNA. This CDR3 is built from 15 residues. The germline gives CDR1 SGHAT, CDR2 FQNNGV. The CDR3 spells CASSRTGALNSPLHF.

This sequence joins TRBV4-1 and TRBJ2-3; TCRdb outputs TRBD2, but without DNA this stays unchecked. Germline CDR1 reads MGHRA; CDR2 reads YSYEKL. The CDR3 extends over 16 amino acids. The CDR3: CASSQVGPMSTDTQYF.